This T cell receptor (beta chain) was found in a study of T cells in Graves' hyperthyroidism and ophthalmopathy. Amplified TCR beta CDR3 regions derived from RNA transcripts. First-round RT-PCR with HTBI primers amplified the TCR CDR3 region. Each CDR3 protein gets one entry after TCRdb re-called the multiplex PCR reads with MiXCR. The sample lists under 350,000 distinct CDR3 sequences, roughly 18% occurring once. This clonotype was seen repeatedly, ten times or more. The CDR3 contains 12 residues. CDR1 is MDHEN, CDR2 SYDVKM, per germline. The V end lost 7 bases, the J end lost 4 bases, and 8 bases lay between the germline ends.

This chain uses TRBV28 with TRBJ1-5, with D unclear. This clonotype was obtained from a woman between 45 and 60 years old with Graves' hyperthyroidism. The source material was blood. This CDR3 is CASNSVNQPQHF. CDR3 sequence (DNA): TGTGCCAGCAATTCTGTTAATCAGCCCCAGCATTTT. Supplemented by reference TRBV28 and TRBJ1-5, the full variable domain reads DVKVTQSSRYLVKRTGEKVFLECVQDMDHENMFWYRQDPGLGLRLIYFSYDVKMKEKGDIPEGYSVSREKKERFSLILESASTNQTSMYLCASNSVNQPQHFGDGTRLSIL.